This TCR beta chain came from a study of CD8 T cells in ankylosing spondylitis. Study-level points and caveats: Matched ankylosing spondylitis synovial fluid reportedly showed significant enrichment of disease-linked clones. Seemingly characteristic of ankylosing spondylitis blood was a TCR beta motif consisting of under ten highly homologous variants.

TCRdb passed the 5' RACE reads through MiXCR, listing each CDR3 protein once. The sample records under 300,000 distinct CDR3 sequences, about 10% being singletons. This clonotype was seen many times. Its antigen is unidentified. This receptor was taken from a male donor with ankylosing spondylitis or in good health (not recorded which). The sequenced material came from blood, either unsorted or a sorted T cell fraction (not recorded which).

CDR3 loop: CSAREASNSDTQYF. Written as DNA, the CDR3 is TGCAGTGCTAGAGAGGCTAGCAATTCAGATACGCAGTATTTT. The chain couples TRBV20-1 to TRBJ2-3; the D gene is possibly TRBD2 (5 bases). Germline V gives CDR1 DFQATT, CDR2 SNEGSKA (reference sequence). V was cut by 0 bases and J by 4 bases, with 11 bases left in between. CDR3 size: 14 residues.